This TCR beta chain appears in the sequencing data of a study of blood T cell repertoires in COVID-19. Study-level information: Sites in the United States, Italy and Spain provided acute and convalescent COVID-19 samples. PBMCs, B-cell-depleted T cells, or T cells were the source of the cDNA or gDNA that made up the material.

This clone occurred many times. Germline values: CDR1 SGHTA, CDR2 FQGTGA. Germline trimming cut 5 bases from V and 6 bases from J; bases unmatched to any gene: 10. The CDR3 spans 15 residues. Seattle cases were enrolled at active infection and followed longitudinally. Authors' methods: By means of reference gene primer amplification, nucleated cell counts were estimated. Data came from immunoSEQ multiplex PCR; TCRdb stores just in-frame clones and leaves some out. V and J calls and clone size come straight from that table; D and trimming were deduced from the DNA. Found here are some 170,000 clones, 80% to 85% of them singletons; the top ten hold 6.5% to 7.5%.

The specimen sequenced was peripheral blood. This clonotype was sampled from a woman in her 40s with COVID-19, enrolled during active disease. The chain joins TRBV7-3 to TRBJ2-3; 8 bases align to TRBD2. The CDR3 loop is CASSPDAGGADTQYF. CDR3 DNA: TGTGCCAGCAGCCCCGATGCGGGAGGCGCTGATACGCAGTATTTT.